These 8 T cell receptor beta chains came from one sample sequenced in a study of blood T cell repertoires in COVID-19. Sequenced by immunoSEQ multiplex PCR; TCRdb stores in-frame clones only, minus some. The sample holds about 18,000 clones, around 77% seen once. Input material: peripheral blood. All receptors come from a man between 65 and 79 years old with COVID-19, enrolled during active disease.

This clone was seen only a few times. The rearrangement uses TRBV5-4 and TRBJ2-1; 9 bases match TRBD2. Losses at the gene ends were 3 bases for V and 7 bases for J; bases not matched to a gene: 8. Germline CDR1 and CDR2: SGHNT and YYREEE (reference sequence). This CDR3 comprises 15 residues. The CDR3 DNA reads as TGTGCCAGCAGCTCACCGGGACTAGCCACTAATGAGCAGTTCTTC. Its protein is CASSSPGLATNEQFF.

This clone was detected a few times. The junction shows a germline mismatch at one end, possibly a read error. The chain uses TRBV6-1 and TRBJ2-3, with D unresolved. The CDR3 covers 15 residues. Germline V gives CDR1 MNHNS, CDR2 SASEGT. The CDR3 is CASSEGTGLTDTQYF. CDR3 in DNA: TGTGCCAGCAGCGAAGGCACGGGTCTCACAGATACGCAGTATTTT.

The rearrangement uses TRBV12-5 and TRBJ2-7; TRBD2 is a possible D gene (6 bases). The V gene lost 7 bases and the J gene lost 6 bases, with 13 bases spanning the gap. CDR3 length: 12 amino acids. Per germline, CDR1 LGHNT and CDR2 FRNRAP. The CDR3 spells CASALRGAEQYF. The CDR3 nucleotides are TGTGCTAGTGCCCTGCGGGGAGCCGAGCAGTACTTC.

This sequence joins TRBV5-8 and TRBJ2-5; 8 bases align to TRBD2. Unmatched junction bases numbered 12, after V lost 4 bases and J lost 4 bases. The length of the CDR3 is 16 residues. Germline V lookup: CDR1 SGHTS, CDR2 YDEGEE. The CDR3 reads CASSTRIAGFRETQYF. As DNA, the CDR3 is TGTGCCAGCAGCACCCGGATAGCGGGGTTTCGAGAGACCCAGTACTTC.

This chain connects TRBV18 to TRBJ1-4; D call uncertain. The CDR3 runs to 14 residues. V lost 3 bases and J lost 12, with 17 bases in between. Looked up from germline, CDR1 is KGHSH and CDR2 is LQKENI. In DNA, the CDR3 is TGTGCCAGCTCACCGGAGAATGGAGGTGCAGAACTGTTTTTT. It specifies CASSPENGGAELFF. Full variable domain (outside the CDR3, taken from reference TRBV18 and TRBJ1-4): NAGVMQNPRHLVRRRGQEARLRCSPMKGHSHVYWYRQLPEEGLKFMVYLQKENIIDESGMPKERFSAEFPKEGPSILRIQQVVRGDSAAYFCASSPENGGAELFFGSGTQLSVL.

The chain uses TRBV7-8 and TRBJ2-7, with no clear D. The CDR3 is made up of 15 amino acids. CDR1 is SGHVS and CDR2 is FQNEAQ in the germline V gene. V was pared by 2 bases and J by 2 bases, with 13 bases between. The CDR3 region has the DNA TGTGCCAGCAGCTTAAAGCTCGGTCTCACCTACGAGCAGTACTTC. It specifies CASSLKLGLTYEQYF.

This chain connects TRBV9 to TRBJ1-6, with D possibly being TRBD1 (6 bases). Between the trimmed V and J ends, which lost 4 bases and 4 bases, there was a span of 9 bases. Germline-derived CDR1 and CDR2 are SGDLS and YYNGEE. The CDR3 covers 14 residues. In DNA form, the CDR3 reads TGTGCCAGCAGCCCGACAGGTTATAATTCACCCCTCCACTTT. It is translated as CASSPTGYNSPLHF.

The chain is built from TRBV18 and TRBJ2-7, with a possible D match to TRBD1 (5 bases). The CDR3 contains 15 residues. Per germline, CDR1 KGHSH and CDR2 LQKENI. The V and J ends lost 3 bases and 2 bases respectively, with 14 bases between them. CDR3 protein: CASSPTIQGAYEQYF. CDR3 coding DNA: TGTGCCAGCTCACCCACCATCCAGGGCGCCTACGAGCAGTACTTC.